The T cell receptor (beta chain) under discussion was sequenced for a study of early T cells in non-severe SARS-CoV-2 infection. This clonotype was picked up many times. The CDR3 contains 14 residues. V was cut by 8 bases and J by 3 bases, with 17 bases left in between. Germline-derived CDR1 and CDR2 are ENHRY and SYGVKD. TCRdb re-called the 5' RACE reads through MiXCR, storing one row per CDR3 protein. The sample lists 40,000 or so distinct CDR3 sequences, roughly 6% seen once, with roughly 4% in the top ten. The genes are TRBV10-3 and TRBJ2-7; possibly TRBD1 for D (5 bases). The specimen was whole blood, collected at baseline. This sequence originates from an adult who was a healthcare worker with PCR-confirmed SARS-CoV-2 infection or an uninfected control (not recorded which). The CDR3 DNA is TGTGCCATCGCGCCCGGCGCTCAGGGCTACGAGCAGTACTTC. Translation gives CAIAPGAQGYEQYF.